The rows below give T cell receptor beta chains drawn from one sample of a study of human T cells and chemical hapten exposure. TCRdb re-analysed the RACE reads in MiXCR, keeping a single row per CDR3 protein. The sample contains about 84,000 distinct CDR3 sequences, 8.5% to 12% of which appear only once. The material sequenced was whole blood, taken in connection with sensitization to the hapten diphenylcyclopropenone (DPC). The receptors originated from a woman aged 50 to 60 with alopecia areata. Some clones in this sample may be carry-over from other donors' samples. Each CDR3 is given with its conserved first and last residue. A D gene is named only where the DNA matches it firmly. Clone sizes are given selectively: once, few, many, or a class where the clone is expanded.

NA	TRBV18	12	TRBJ1-2	many	TGTGCCAGCTCACAACCGACCTATGGCTACACCTTC	CASSQPTYGYTF
NA	TRBV6-2/TRBV6-3	15	TRBJ2-7	few	TGTGCCAGCAGTTACCTTCGCGGGATCTTCTACGAGCAGTACTTC	CASSYLRGIFYEQYF
TRBD2	TRBV5-4	14	TRBJ2-3	NA	TGTGCCAGCAGTGGAGCGGGGTCCACAGATACGCAGTATTTT	CASSGAGSTDTQYF
NA	TRBV18	14	TRBJ2-7	few	TGTGCCAGCTCACCGGAGGCAGGGGTCTACGAGCAGTACTTC	CASSPEAGVYEQYF
NA	TRBV20-1	16	TRBJ2-1	few	TGCAGTGCTAGAGTCAGAGGCGGCAGCTCCTACAATGAGCAGTTCTTC	CSARVRGGSSYNEQFF
NA	TRBV19	14	TRBJ1-2	NA	TGTGCCAGTAAATCGGAACGGGTGGCCGCCGGCTACACCTTC	CASKSERVAAGYTF
TRBD2	TRBV6-5	15	TRBJ2-7	NA	TGTGCCAGCAGGATAGCGGGAGCCAGCCCCTACGAGCAGTACTTC	CASRIAGASPYEQYF
NA	TRBV29-1	12	TRBJ1-1	many	TGCAGCGTGGAAAAGATGAACACTGAAGCTTTCTTT	CSVEKMNTEAFF
NA	TRBV29-1	13	TRBJ1-1	NA	TGCAGCTTTACTTGGGGGGTGAGAACTGAAGCTTTCTTT	CSFTWGVRTEAFF
TRBD1	TRBV12-3/TRBV12-4	14	TRBJ1-2	few	TGTGCCAGCAGTTTTTCCGGGACAGGTGATGGCTACACCTTC	CASSFSGTGDGYTF
TRBD1	TRBV2	16	TRBJ1-3	many	TGTGCCTTTCTTGAAACGCAGGGGGCAGCCGGAAACACCATATATTTT	CAFLETQGAAGNTIYF
NA	TRBV28	12	TRBJ1-1	once	TGTGCCAGCAGCTCGGTCGTCACTGAAGCTTTCTTT	CASSSVVTEAFF
NA	TRBV7-2	14	TRBJ2-7	many	TGTGCCAGCAGTCCCGGTCCCGGGGGATACGAGCAGTACTTC	CASSPGPGGYEQYF
NA	TRBV7-9	12	TRBJ2-3	few	TGTGCCAGCGGTGCAGGGTTGGATACGCAGTATTTT	CASGAGLDTQYF
NA	TRBV29-1	12	TRBJ2-7	NA	TGCAGCGTCCGAGGTAGTTCCTACGAGCAGTACTTC	CSVRGSSYEQYF
TRBD1	TRBV7-2	16	TRBJ1-4	NA	TGTGCCAGCAGCTCCACGGCGGGGACAGGGAATGAAAAACTGTTTTTT	CASSSTAGTGNEKLFF
NA	TRBV20-1	15	TRBJ2-1	few	TGCAGTGCTTTAAGCCTCGGGAGAGCGGTCGATGAGCAGTTCTTC	CSALSLGRAVDEQFF
NA	TRBV29-1	13	TRBJ2-3	many	TGCAGCGTTGAGCCAGGGGGCACAGATACGCAGTATTTT	CSVEPGGTDTQYF
TRBD2	TRBV13	16	TRBJ2-1	many	TGTGCCAGCAGCCCGACGGCGGCGGGAGGGAGGAATGAGCAGTTCTTC	CASSPTAAGGRNEQFF
TRBD1	TRBV27	13	TRBJ1-1	many	TGTGCCAGCAGACGACAGGGGAACACTGAAGCTTTCTTT	CASRRQGNTEAFF
TRBD1	TRBV2	13	TRBJ2-7	NA	TGTGCCAGCCGAAAACAGGGGGCGTACGAGCAGTACTTC	CASRKQGAYEQYF
TRBD2	TRBV12-3/TRBV12-4	21	TRBJ2-7	few	TGTGCCAGCAGTCCAGAGGGGAGTTGGGAGAGGACTAGAATCCTGACTGACGAGCAGTACTTC	CASSPEGSWERTRILTDEQYF
TRBD2	TRBV5-5	18	TRBJ2-2	many	TGTGCCAGCAGCTGGGCCGCCGGGAGGGCGGGCGGCACCGGGGAGCTGTTTTTT	CASSWAAGRAGGTGELFF
TRBD1	TRBV19	14	TRBJ1-5	few	TGTGCCAGTAGTATATACAGGGGCGATCAGCCCCAGCATTTT	CASSIYRGDQPQHF
NA	TRBV5-5	16	TRBJ2-7	many	TGTGCCAGCAGCCCGATAGGACAGCGGATCTCCTACGAGCAGTACTTC	CASSPIGQRISYEQYF
TRBD2	TRBV30	17	TRBJ2-7	many	TGTGCCTGGAGTCATCCCCCCCGACTAGCGGGAACCTACGAGCAGTACTTC	CAWSHPPRLAGTYEQYF
NA	TRBV5-1	14	TRBJ2-3	many	TGCGCCAGCAGCTTGGGCCATACTCTCGATACGCAGTATTTT	CASSLGHTLDTQYF